This T cell receptor (beta chain) derives from a study of blood T cells in healthy people across ages. Samples had at least 6 million PBMCs isolated from them. Germline V CDR1 and CDR2: LNHNV, YYDKDF (reference sequence). The CDR3 length is 15 residues. The germline V and J ends were trimmed by 3 bases and 1 base, with 12 bases remaining between them. For the second PCR, which ran for roughly 6 to 11 cycles, a sample-barcoded 5' primer and a J-beta primer mix were used. MiXCR was run by TCRdb on the 5' RACE reads, yielding one entry per CDR3 protein. Counted here are 600,000 to 650,000 distinct CDR3 sequences, about 53% occurring once; the ten biggest clones make up about two fifths.

Sequencing was performed on blood. This TCR derives from a man aged 60 to 75 in good health. V and J are TRBV15 and TRBJ1-1, with D perhaps TRBD1 (5 bases). CDR3: CATSRGGGGNTEAFF. The CDR3 coding sequence is TGTGCCACCAGCAGGGGCGGTGGGGGGAACACTGAAGCTTTCTTT. Full variable domain (rest looked up from reference TRBV15 and TRBJ1-1): DAMVIQNPRYQVTQFGKPVTLSCSQTLNHNVMYWYQQKSSQAPKLLFHYYDKDFNNEADTPDNFQSRRPNTSFCFLDIRSPGLGDTAMYLCATSRGGGGNTEAFFGQGTRLTVV.